This TCR beta chain was found in a study of memory CD4+ T cells and cytomegalovirus serostatus (dated by TCRdb to the late 2010s). General notes on the study: A total of some 33 healthy Belgian adults, of whom 9 were CMV seropositive and some 25 were CMV seronegative, were included in the cohort. To replicate a published TCR-based CMV serostatus classifier, the study sequenced CD4+ memory TCRbeta repertoires from a Belgian cohort whose cytomegalovirus serostatus was known. The investigation overall reported the following: Of over 150 previously reported CMV-associated TCRbeta sequences, around 67 appeared in the CD4+ memory repertoires, each in one to five individuals. For predicting CMV serostatus, the median bootstrapped AUC was approximately 0.95 using the original framework and about 0.9 using a US-trained random forest. The results were interpreted as suggesting that the CMV-associated TCR signature is largely present in the CD4+ memory repertoire. On the Belgian cohort, the classifier based on the original framework reached a median bootstrapped AUC of roughly 0.94, with a 95% CI of 0.76-1.00. Only CD4+CD45RO+ memory cells were sequenced, unlike the original study, which covered naive and memory CD4+ and CD8+ populations.

A FACSAria II was used to sort memory CD4+ T cells, defined as single viable CD3+CD4+CD8-CD45RO+ cells. CMV serostatus was assessed using a Roche Elecsys assay, by which serum IgG against CMV pp150, pp28, p38 and p52 was detected. After the samples were thawed, total CD4+ T cells were enriched through positive selection using CD4 magnetic microbeads. The samples came from a separate study whose specific focus was interrogating the CD4+ T cell memory repertoire. Peripheral blood mononuclear cells were isolated and cryopreserved following standard operating procedures; serum was stored at -80 °C. Staining used CD3-PerCP (BW264/56), CD4-APC (RPA-T4), CD45RO-PE (UCHT1) and CD8-Pacific Orange (3B5) antibodies, with Sytox blue excluding non-viable cells. The Quick-DNA Microprep Kit was used to extract genomic DNA from the sorted cells. TCRbeta DNA was amplified with the immunoSEQ hsTCRbeta kit following the manufacturer's protocol. An Illumina MiSeq instrument was used to sequence the TCRbeta libraries. Per the source publication's procedure: Removing out-of-frame sequences left approximately 2,400,000 distinct TCRbeta sequences, an average of approximately 61,000 per individual. Each individual was scored according to the count of more than 150 previously reported CMV-associated TCRbeta sequences and the total productive distinct TCRbeta count. A beta-binomial model was reimplemented in Python, and scikit-learn random forests with default parameters were trained on US cohort data. On the Belgian cohort, classifier performance was reported as the median AUC, along with percentile confidence intervals, across 10,000 bootstrap iterations. What TCRdb holds here is the immuneACCESS table cut down to in-frame rearrangements. Part of the clones is not present; checked against another copy, under half of the missing clones reflect an unresolved V gene, and the others are unexplained. D and trimming were read from the DNA, whereas the V and J calls and clone size are those reported in that table. Here the sample has about 58,000 clones; about four fifths occur a single time. Roughly 0.5% of the sample is taken by the ten largest.

As regards this clone: Its antigen remains undetermined. No per-base quality is available; no much larger clone lies one base away.

The germline V gene (reference sequence) provides CDR1 SGHKS and CDR2 YYEKEE. The CDR3 goes from the cysteine to the phenylalanine over 15 residues. The kept DNA is CDR3 alone, 45 bases in frame from the first base. The V end loses 0 bases and the J end loses 8 bases, and a stretch of 14 bases separates them. The sample taken for sequencing was memory CD4+ T cells from blood. The chain joins TRBV5-5 to TRBJ1-4, and TRBD1 may be the D gene, going by 5 matching bases. The receptor comes from an adult in good health and CMV-seronegative. Some clones in this sample may be carry-over from other donors' samples. The DNA sequence follows: TGTGCCAGCAGCTTGGCGGGCAGGGAGAGGGAAAAACTGTTTTTT. Its protein is CASSLAGREREKLFF.